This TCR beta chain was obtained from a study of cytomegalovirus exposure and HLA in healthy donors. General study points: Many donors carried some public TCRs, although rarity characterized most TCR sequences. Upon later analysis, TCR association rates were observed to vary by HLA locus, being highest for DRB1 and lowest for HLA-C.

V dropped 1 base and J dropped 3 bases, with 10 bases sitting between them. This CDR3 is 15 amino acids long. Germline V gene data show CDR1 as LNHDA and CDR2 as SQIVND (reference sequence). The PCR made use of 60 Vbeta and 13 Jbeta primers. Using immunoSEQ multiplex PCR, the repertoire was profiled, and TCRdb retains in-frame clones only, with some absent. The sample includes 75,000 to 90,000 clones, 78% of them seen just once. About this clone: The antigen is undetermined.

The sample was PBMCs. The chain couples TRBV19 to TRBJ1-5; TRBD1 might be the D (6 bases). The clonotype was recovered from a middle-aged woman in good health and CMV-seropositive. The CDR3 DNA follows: TGTGCCAGTAGTATAGCGGGGGGCGACAATCAGCCCCAGCATTTT. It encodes CASSIAGGDNQPQHF.